This T cell receptor beta chain was profiled in a study of cytomegalovirus exposure and HLA in healthy donors. Study-wide background: Genetic ancestry analysis placed about 80% of the 398 donors that were genotyped in the Caucasian-associated cluster. Regarding the study as a whole: It was reported that the classifier diagnosed cytomegalovirus status with high specificity and sensitivity in both the original and validation cohorts. A later analysis found most CMV-associated TCR beta chains apparently HLA-restricted. A few of the chains that were CMV-associated were confirmed in vitro to be specific for CMV antigens.

A note on this clone: As yet, its antigen is unknown.

This CDR3 spans 16 amino acids. The ends lost 3 bases at V and 2 bases at J; junction bases unmatched: 7. In germline, CDR1 is LNHDA, CDR2 SQIVND (reference sequence). 13 Jbeta primers and 60 Vbeta primers were used for the PCR. Here immunoSEQ multiplex PCR was the method, and the copy in TCRdb shows in-frame clones only, minus some. The sample table sets out about 52,000 clones. The chain combines TRBV19 with TRBJ2-7, with TRBD1 matching 10 bases. This clonotype originated in an older woman in good health and CMV-seropositive. The sample comprised PBMCs. CDR3 nucleotides: TGTGCCAGTAGTATCTCCGGGACAGGGGCCGCCTACGAGCAGTACTTC. Residues: CASSISGTGAAYEQYF.